Presented here are 6 T cell receptor beta chains from one specimen sequenced in a study of early T cells in non-severe SARS-CoV-2 infection. Each CDR3 protein gets one entry after TCRdb re-called the 5' RACE reads with MiXCR. The profile shows over 50,000 distinct CDR3 sequences, roughly 8.2% of them singletons. The sample was whole blood. The receptors stem from an adult who was a healthcare worker with PCR-confirmed SARS-CoV-2 infection or an uninfected control (not recorded which).

This clonotype has just a few counts. The chain carries TRBV20-1 and TRBJ2-3, with 9 bases aligning to TRBD2. V lost 0 bases and J lost 5; bases outside the gene matches: 6. The length of the CDR3 is 15 residues. Per the germline V gene, CDR1 is DFQATT and CDR2 is SNEGSKA (reference sequence). Here the CDR3 reads CSARELAGSRDTQYF. CDR3 in DNA: TGCAGTGCTAGAGAGCTAGCGGGAAGTCGAGATACGCAGTATTTT.

Relative to its sample, this clonotype is medium-sized (0.01 to 0.1%). The chain recombines TRBV19 with TRBJ2-2, with D unresolved. From germline, CDR1 is LNHDA and CDR2 SQIVND (reference sequence). This CDR3 has 12 amino acids. Between the trimmed V and J ends, which lost 4 bases and 6 bases, there was a span of 6 bases. CDR3 sequence (DNA): TGTGCCAGTAGTAAGTTCGCCGGGGAGCTGTTTTTT. Translated: CASSKFAGELFF. The full variable domain, completed using reference TRBV19 and TRBJ2-2, is DGGITQSPKYLFRKEGQNVTLSCEQNLNHDAMYWYRQDPGQGLRLIYYSQIVNDFQKGDIAEGYSVSREKKESFPLTVTSAQKNPTAFYLCASSKFAGELFFGEGSRLTVL.

This sequence joins TRBV3-1 and TRBJ2-3; 9 bases line up with TRBD2. V gave up 4 bases and J gave up 5 bases; unmatched junction bases: 10. This CDR3 has 16 amino acids. Germline loops: CDR1 LGHDT, CDR2 YNNKEL (reference sequence). The CDR3 reads CASSRYSGGEGDTQYF. In DNA form, the CDR3 reads TGTGCCAGCAGCCGCTATAGCGGGGGCGAGGGAGATACGCAGTATTTT.

This clonotype was recorded many times. This chain uses TRBV27 with TRBJ2-7, with 7 bases lining up with TRBD1. The V gene end was trimmed by 3 bases and the J gene end by 5 bases; junction bases not matched to a gene: 4. There are 13 residues in the CDR3. Looked up from germline, CDR1 is MNHEY and CDR2 is SMNVEV (reference sequence). The CDR3 protein is CASSLNRGNEQYF. The CDR3, as DNA: TGTGCCAGCAGTTTGAACAGGGGAAACGAGCAGTACTTC.

This chain connects TRBV5-1 to TRBJ2-7; 7 bases fit TRBD1. This CDR3 is 13 amino acids long. Germline assignment: CDR1 SGHRS and CDR2 YFSETQ. Unmatched junction bases numbered 4, after V lost 5 bases and J lost 2 bases. CDR3 coding DNA: TGCGCCAGCAGAAAGACAGGGACCTACGAGCAGTACTTC. As protein: CASRKTGTYEQYF.

The rearrangement joins TRBV5-1 to TRBJ1-6; maybe TRBD1 (6 bases). Trimming stripped 1 base from V and 4 bases from J, with 15 bases between. This CDR3 has 17 residues. The V gene's germline CDR1 is SGHRS and CDR2 YFSETQ. CDR3 DNA: TGCGCCAGCAGCTTGAGGTACCGGGACACGTATAATTCACCCCTCCACTTT. Translated: CASSLRYRDTYNSPLHF.